This T cell receptor beta chain was obtained from a study of radiation and T cells in renal cell carcinoma (dated by TCRdb to 2018 to 2020). Broadly, across the study: In total, approximately 53 samples underwent TCR beta sequencing: 25 or so tumors plus 27 peripheral blood samples. The last blood draw happened 4 weeks after radiation, timed to coincide with nephrectomy. In the 40 to 60 samples combined, around 3.7 million unique CDR3 nucleotide sequences were found, encoding some 2,500,000 unique CDR3 amino acid sequences.

TCR beta libraries were generated from genomic DNA with the immunoSEQ kit, following the manufacturer's recommendations. To prepare the libraries, a first multiplex PCR with proprietary primers was run, followed by a second PCR that added unique barcodes, and a bead cleanup was done after each round. A kit-provided positive control reaction and a negative control reaction were included in every sample batch. The final libraries were assessed on an Agilent 4200 TapeStation D1000 ScreenTape, pooled by volume, and quantified by qPCR. Sequencing was performed on an Illumina NextSeq500 with a MidOutput 150-cycle cartridge, and 156 Read1 and 15 Index1 cycles were run with kit custom primers. The pooled library was loaded at approximately 1 pM with a 20% PhiX control spike-in. Per the original workflow: Vendor-processed data were analyzed in R, and a clonotype was defined as all T cells sharing the same CDR3 nucleotide sequence. In the clone abundance analyses, frequencies in each sample were normalized to that sample's 10,000 most abundant clones. Public T cell clones, averaging fewer than five per sample, were removed before analysis. Tumor-enriched and baseline blood-enriched clonotypes were defined by at least a 32-fold difference in abundance between compartments. A beta-binomial differential abundance model was used to identify clonotypes that expanded or contracted between blood time points. The Baroni-Urbani and Buser coefficient was used to measure tumor-blood repertoire similarity, and groups were compared with two-tailed Wilcoxon tests in R. TCRdb re-hosts the immuneACCESS table, in-frame sequences only. Its copies lack some clones; in the studies checked, an unresolved V gene accounts for under half of them, and the cause for the rest is not known. The V and J calls and clone size come from that table; D and trimming were worked out from the DNA. This sample has roughly 92,000 clones in its table, and roughly 82% of those were observed once. Roughly 7.9% of the sample is taken by the ten largest.

The paper as a whole reports these results and caveats: With a single-armed trial design, the study had no way to address how radiation dose or scheduling affects the TCR repertoire. Because no pretreatment tumor biopsies were available, whether clonotypes were present in the tumor at baseline could not be determined. An increase in top tumor clonotypes in blood was observed from baseline to 2 weeks post-radiation, followed by contraction by 4 weeks, which was taken to suggest transient expansion of tumor-resident clones. Dynamics of the blood repertoire were not tracked past 4 weeks after treatment.

This specimen's time point label, per the study, means: blood 4 weeks post-SBRT, at nephrectomy. The treatment or condition label, as the study defines it: 15 Gy SBRT to primary tumor, nephrectomy 4 weeks later. Samples came from a clinical trial, in which primary renal cell carcinomas received 15 Gy stereotactic body radiation therapy followed by nephrectomy 4 weeks later. To follow tumor-enriched clonotypes, peripheral blood was collected serially from radiation-treated patients at baseline and again at 2 weeks and 4 weeks after SBRT. Renal cell carcinoma with clear cell pathology was present in all patients. Genomic DNA for TCR sequencing was prepared using the QIAamp DNA Blood Mini Kit (Qiagen). Only samples passing all quality control checks were included in the analyses. CDR3 length: 14 amino acids, cysteine to phenylalanine. Here the CDR3 DNA is all that survives: 42 bases in frame from base 1. According to the germline V gene, CDR1 reads SGHAT and CDR2 reads FQNNGV. V drops 8 bases and J drops 0 bases, leaving 13 bases in between.

As to this clone: This clone's antigen is unknown. Within one base of it there is no much larger clone, and no base qualities were kept.

The rearrangement combines TRBV11-2 with TRBJ1-1; the D gene cannot be named for sure. The source material was blood, sampled from a patient whose treatment included radiotherapy and nephrectomy. This receptor was taken from a man in his 60s with renal cell carcinoma. This receptor carries the CDR3 CASHQWGLNTEAFF. Read as DNA, the sequence is TGTGCCAGCCATCAGTGGGGTCTGAACACTGAAGCTTTCTTT. With the rest looked up from the reference TRBV11-2 and TRBJ1-1 genes rather than sequenced, the full variable domain is EAGVAQSPRYKIIEKRQSVAFWCNPISGHATLYWYQQILGQGPKLLIQFQNNGVVDDSQLPKDRFSAERLKGVDSTLKIQPAKLEDSAVYLCASHQWGLNTEAFFGQGTRLTVV.